The sequence of this T cell receptor beta chain was determined in a study of blood T cells in healthy people across ages. Regarding the study as a whole: When set beside aged donors, long-lived donors presented more naive CD4+ cells and higher diversity.

Trimming shortened V by 2 bases and J by 4 bases, and 23 bases separated the two germline ends. Germline values: CDR1 MNHEY, CDR2 SVGAGI. This CDR3 region has 18 residues. The second PCR ran about 6 to 12 cycles with a sample-barcoded 5' primer and J-beta primers. Each CDR3 protein is one row after TCRdb ran MiXCR on the 5' RACE reads. The data show roughly 2 million distinct CDR3 sequences, roughly 50% seen once. For this clonotype: What it binds is not known.

Sequences were obtained from blood. V gene TRBV6-5 combines with J gene TRBJ1-2, with D unresolved. The clonotype was recovered from a woman aged 40 to 50 in good health. CDR3 sequence (DNA): TGTGCCAGCAGTTACCACATAGTATTTGGGCCCACTTTCTATGGCTACACCTTC. Translating gives CASSYHIVFGPTFYGYTF.